This TCR beta chain was recorded in a study of OX40 agonist ivuxolimab in advanced cancers. Germline CDR1 is MNHEY and CDR2 is SVGAGI. Trimming took off 0 bases at V and 8 bases at J, with 13 bases between the two ends. This CDR3 region has 14 residues. This clone has a handful of counts. The data were produced by immunoSEQ multiplex PCR, yet TCRdb's version contains in-frame clones alone and is incomplete. Among 65,000 to 95,000 clones listed, around 92% were seen once. The V call is TRBV6-5, the J call TRBJ1-2; no definite D call. The clonotype originates from an adult with an advanced solid tumor such as melanoma, head and neck, liver or kidney cancer. The material was CD4+ or CD8+ T cells sorted from blood, obtained in a trial of the OX40 agonist ivuxolimab. CDR3 region: CASSYSRVTGGYTF. CDR3 DNA sequence: TGTGCCAGCAGTTACTCGAGAGTGACGGGCGGCTACACCTTC.